This T cell receptor (beta chain) was identified during a study of blood T cell repertoires in COVID-19. Across the whole study: Samples of COVID-19 (acute and convalescent) were obtained from the United States, Italy and Spain.

The germline V gene has CDR1 SGHRS and CDR2 YFSETQ. Trimming took 0 bases from V and 4 from J, leaving 9 bases between them. The CDR3 extends over 14 amino acids. This clone was detected a few times. In the authors' workflow: Amplifying reference gene primers gave estimates of nucleated cell counts. Assay used: immunoSEQ multiplex PCR; TCRdb lists only in-frame clones, some missing. V and J calls and clone size are given by that table; D and trimming were obtained from the DNA. The repertoire holds approximately 58,000 clones, with 90% to 95% as singletons. The TCR comes from a human donor in a cohort sampled during active COVID-19. What was sequenced was peripheral blood. V gene TRBV5-1 combines with J gene TRBJ2-3; D gene unclear. The CDR3 DNA follows: TGCGCCAGCAGCTTGGCCGCAATAGCAGATACGCAGTATTTT. This sequence encodes CASSLAAIADTQYF.